This is a list of T cell receptor beta chains from one sample in a study of a mutant IDH1 vaccine in newly diagnosed glioma. These receptors are not linked to any known antigen. Profiling relied on immunoSEQ multiplex PCR, and the TCRdb table lists in-frame clones only, not all of them. The repertoire includes some 120,000 clones, about four fifths of them detected once, and around 5.5% sits in the top ten. Material: PBMCs, obtained from a glioma patient whose treatment included an IDH1 peptide vaccine. The receptors originated from a man aged 35 to 55 with glioma. CDR3s leave out the opening cysteine and the closing phenylalanine or tryptophan. Each record gives: V gene, D gene, CDR3 protein. The D gene is left open where the match is weak.

v_call: TRBV4-3
d_call: -
cdr3_aa: ASSQDATGFGNTIY

v_call: TRBV7-2
d_call: -
cdr3_aa: ASSLAAVSTDTQY

v_call: TRBV7-9
d_call: -
cdr3_aa: ASSLNSLVGDTEAF

v_call: TRBV29-1
d_call: -
cdr3_aa: SVPAGSEQF

v_call: TRBV28
d_call: TRBD1
cdr3_aa: ASSTDRVGTGELF

v_call: TRBV2
d_call: TRBD1
cdr3_aa: ASSGTPGQGHSNQPQH

v_call: TRBV15
d_call: TRBD1
cdr3_aa: ATSRGRTGGTDTQY

v_call: TRBV18
d_call: -
cdr3_aa: ASSLRDRNTEAF

v_call: TRBV18
d_call: TRBD1
cdr3_aa: ASSRLTGGLNTEAF

v_call: TRBV5-8
d_call: TRBD2
cdr3_aa: ASSGLAGGLQETQY

v_call: TRBV12-5
d_call: -
cdr3_aa: ASGVGYTEAF

v_call: TRBV19
d_call: -
cdr3_aa: ASSSLSQGVGQPQH

v_call: TRBV5-4
d_call: TRBD2
cdr3_aa: ASSLGLGGKETQY

v_call: TRBV15
d_call: -
cdr3_aa: ATRGGSPYGYT

v_call: TRBV27
d_call: TRBD2
cdr3_aa: AIRPRLGLAGVAEQY

v_call: TRBV28
d_call: -
cdr3_aa: ASKHGHQPQH

v_call: TRBV18
d_call: -
cdr3_aa: ASSPFRDAIYSSYEQY

v_call: TRBV7-9
d_call: -
cdr3_aa: ASSLAFGTQNTEAF

v_call: TRBV5-4
d_call: -
cdr3_aa: ASSRPGGDGSPLH

v_call: TRBV19
d_call: -
cdr3_aa: ASRPQDMIGANVLT

v_call: TRBV7-6
d_call: TRBD1
cdr3_aa: ASSRGAGQGYEQY

v_call: TRBV28
d_call: TRBD2
cdr3_aa: ASSLTAGDYNEQF

v_call: TRBV7-2
d_call: TRBD2
cdr3_aa: ASSFGTSGGYEQF

v_call: TRBV9
d_call: -
cdr3_aa: ASSVGWGEGLYEQY

v_call: TRBV4-3
d_call: TRBD2
cdr3_aa: ASSPGTSGYEQY

v_call: TRBV7-2
d_call: -
cdr3_aa: ASSLFLWGLDQPQH

v_call: TRBV7-9
d_call: -
cdr3_aa: ASSLHSRWDTEAF

v_call: TRBV29-1
d_call: -
cdr3_aa: SVELRQLSTDTQY

v_call: TRBV7-9
d_call: -
cdr3_aa: ASSLPGQAGNTIY

v_call: TRBV29-1
d_call: -
cdr3_aa: SVVGRLNTEAF

v_call: TRBV7-2
d_call: TRBD2
cdr3_aa: ASSFSGRAGETQY

v_call: TRBV7-2
d_call: TRBD2
cdr3_aa: ASSLAGTSGSADTQY

v_call: TRBV11-3
d_call: TRBD1
cdr3_aa: ASSPHRGSYEQY

v_call: TRBV7-9
d_call: -
cdr3_aa: ASSKAPLDYGYT

v_call: TRBV7-9
d_call: -
cdr3_aa: ASVGFTPSYEQY

v_call: TRBV7-6
d_call: -
cdr3_aa: ASSPLAGGWKDTQY

v_call: TRBV6-5
d_call: -
cdr3_aa: ASTFAGATNEKLF

v_call: TRBV18
d_call: -
cdr3_aa: ASSPGPGAFEIMY

v_call: TRBV18
d_call: -
cdr3_aa: ASSPPVYSYEQY

v_call: TRBV30
d_call: TRBD1
cdr3_aa: AWSRQGATNEKLF

v_call: TRBV6-1
d_call: TRBD2
cdr3_aa: ASSETSGTYEQY

v_call: TRBV2
d_call: TRBD2
cdr3_aa: ASGLAGANEQY

v_call: TRBV5-1
d_call: TRBD2
cdr3_aa: ASSLRGLAHEQY

v_call: TRBV6-1
d_call: TRBD2
cdr3_aa: ASSEVSQNVAGGPRKTQY

v_call: TRBV4-3
d_call: -
cdr3_aa: ASSQDRGSEQY

v_call: TRBV15
d_call: TRBD2
cdr3_aa: ATSRDKRGTADTQY

v_call: TRBV7-2
d_call: -
cdr3_aa: ASSLYEGNTEAF